The 18 T cell receptor beta chains below were found in one sample sequenced in a study of shared clonotypes between healthy human individuals. Clones were sequenced by immunoSEQ multiplex PCR, and TCRdb holds only the in-frame ones, with some missing. Of approximately 2,300,000 clones listed, 92% were seen once; the top ten hold 0.37%. The sequenced sample consisted of naive CD4+ T cells from PBMCs. The subset was: CD45RA+ positively selected. The receptor set was obtained from a man between 18 and 29 years old in good health. Some clones in this sample may be carry-over from other donors' samples.

To note about this clone: Other DNA sequences of this sample code for an identical CDR3. This chain connects TRBV7-9 to TRBJ2-5, with 7 bases that match TRBD1. After removal of 5 bases from V and 5 bases from J, the junction contained 5 bases not matched to a gene. This CDR3 has 13 residues. Per germline, CDR1 SEHNR and CDR2 FQNEAQ (reference sequence). CDR3 DNA: TGTGCCAGCAGCAAGGGACAGTCGGAGACCCAGTACTTC. This encodes CASSKGQSETQYF.

This rearrangement joins TRBV28 to TRBJ1-6, with 10 bases that match TRBD1. The CDR3 extends over 15 amino acids. In germline, CDR1 is MDHEN, CDR2 SYDVKM. Unmatched junction bases numbered 8, after V lost 5 bases and J lost 10 bases. As DNA, the CDR3 is TGTGCCAGCAGTCGACCGGGACAGGGGTACTCACCCCTCCACTTT. Translating it yields CASSRPGQGYSPLHF.

On this clone itself: A clone one base away is much larger, so this may be a read error. The genes are TRBV5-8 and TRBJ2-1; D is unclear. The CDR3 contains 11 residues. CDR1 SGHTS and CDR2 YDEGEE come from the germline V gene. V was pared by 3 bases and J by 3 bases, with 1 base between. In DNA form, the CDR3 reads TGTGCCAGCAGCTACTACAATGAGCAGTTCTTC. Its translation is CASSYYNEQFF. The full variable domain, in which reference TRBV5-8 and TRBJ2-1 provide the parts outside the CDR3, is EAGVTQSPTHLIKTRGQQATLRCSPISGHTSVYWYQQALGLGLQFLLWYDEGEERNRGNFPPRFSGRQFPNYSSELNVNALELEDSALYLCASSYYNEQFFGPGTRLTVL.

This clone was seen once. This chain links TRBV6-1 with TRBJ2-7, with 12 bases lining up with TRBD2. After removal of 2 bases from V and 5 bases from J, the junction contained 4 bases not matched to a gene. CDR1 and CDR2 (germline): MNHNS, SASEGT. CDR3 length: 15 residues. The CDR3, as DNA: TGTGCCAGCAGTGAAATTCTAGCGGGAGGGCACGAGCAGTACTTC. Translation gives CASSEILAGGHEQYF.

The chain employs TRBV4-1 and TRBJ2-2, with D possibly TRBD1 on 5 matching bases. CDR3 length equals 15 residues. Trimming took off 4 bases at V and 4 bases at J, with 13 bases between the two ends. Germline CDR1 MGHRA, CDR2 YSYEKL. In nucleotides, the CDR3 is TGCGCCAGCAGCCCCCTAGACAGATTCACCGGGGAGCTGTTTTTT. Encoded protein: CASSPLDRFTGELFF.

This chain uses TRBV28 with TRBJ2-6, with D possibly being TRBD1 or TRBD2 (6 bases each). Trimming shortened V by 6 bases and J by 3 bases, and 15 bases separated the two germline ends. CDR1 is MDHEN, CDR2 SYDVKM, per germline. This CDR3 comprises 16 residues. The CDR3 DNA sequence: TGTGCCAGCAGAGGAGGGGGAATCAATGGGGCCAACGTCCTGACTTTC. It yields the protein CASRGGGINGANVLTF. The full variable domain, in which reference TRBV28 and TRBJ2-6 provide the parts outside the CDR3, is DVKVTQSSRYLVKRTGEKVFLECVQDMDHENMFWYRQDPGLGLRLIYFSYDVKMKEKGDIPEGYSVSREKKERFSLILESASTNQTSMYLCASRGGGINGANVLTFGAGSRLTVL.

The rearrangement links TRBV28 to TRBJ2-7; weak D call: TRBD2 (6 bases). V was trimmed by 11 bases and J by 6 bases, leaving 23 bases between them. CDR1 MDHEN and CDR2 SYDVKM come from the germline V gene. This CDR3 spans 14 amino acids. This CDR3 reads CASHTGGMVGEQYF. DNA for the CDR3: TGTGCCTCCCACACCGGCGGGATGGTGGGCGAGCAGTACTTC.

The rearrangement uses TRBV30 and TRBJ2-5; D gene ambiguous. The DNA end is a closer match to TRBJ2-7, so the J assignment may be wrong. The germline V gene has CDR1 GTSNPN and CDR2 SVGIG (reference sequence). The CDR3 length is 16 residues. CDR3 region: CAWSPPGLAMSYEQYF. Written as DNA, the CDR3 is TGTGCCTGGAGCCCCCCAGGCCTCGCTATGTCCTACGAGCAGTACTTC.

This clone has a single count. V usage is TRBV28 and J usage is TRBJ2-1; TRBD2 agrees at 12 bases. CDR3 length: 19 residues. The V segment lost 10 bases and the J segment 0 bases; nucleotides outside the gene matches: 16. Per germline, CDR1 MDHEN and CDR2 SYDVKM. CDR3: CATHGTSGSMRGSYNEQFF. CDR3 sequence (DNA): TGTGCCACCCACGGGACTAGCGGGTCCATGCGGGGCTCCTACAATGAGCAGTTCTTC.

The chain carries TRBV27 and TRBJ2-2; 16 nucleotides align to TRBD2. The ends lost 6 bases at V and 7 bases at J; junction bases unmatched: 8. This CDR3 region has 17 residues. CDR1 is MNHEY and CDR2 is SMNVEV in the germline V gene (reference sequence). The CDR3 is CASSSQGLAGGVGELFF. The CDR3 DNA follows: TGTGCCAGCAGCTCTCAGGGACTAGCGGGAGGGGTCGGGGAGCTGTTTTTT.

The chain uses TRBV25-1 and TRBJ1-1, with a possible D match to TRBD1 (6 bases). The CDR3 consists of 14 residues. Trimming shortened V by 3 bases and J by 6 bases, and 14 bases separated the two germline ends. The germline V gene has CDR1 MGHDK and CDR2 SYGVNS. CDR3 sequence (DNA): TGTGCCAGCAGTGATAGGGGGACCCGGGCTGAAGCTTTCTTT. Its protein is CASSDRGTRAEAFF. Full variable domain (outside the CDR3, taken from reference TRBV25-1 and TRBJ1-1): EADIYQTPRYLVIGTGKKITLECSQTMGHDKMYWYQQDPGMELHLIHYSYGVNSTEKGDLSSESTVSRIRTEHFPLTLESARPSHTSQYLCASSDRGTRAEAFFGQGTRLTVV.

This clone was recorded once. The chain couples TRBV10-3 to TRBJ1-3; D not certain. Germline CDR1 and CDR2: ENHRY and SYGVKD. V lost 3 bases and J lost 4, with 4 bases in between. The CDR3 sequence is 12 residues long. CDR3 sequence reads: CAISDRGNTIYF. In nucleotides, the CDR3 is TGTGCCATCAGTGACCGAGGAAACACCATATATTTT.

The rearrangement uses TRBV5-4 and TRBJ2-1, with TRBD2 matching over 11 bases. CDR1 SGHNT and CDR2 YYREEE come from the germline V gene (reference sequence). The length of the CDR3 is 17 residues. V lost 0 bases, J lost 1 base, and 3 bases stayed unmatched. The CDR3 nucleotides read TGTGCCAGCAGCTTGGTTATAGCGGGAGGGTCCTACAATGAGCAGTTCTTC. Translation gives CASSLVIAGGSYNEQFF. The full variable domain, completed using reference TRBV5-4 and TRBJ2-1, is ETGVTQSPTHLIKTRGQQVTLRCSSQSGHNTVSWYQQALGQGPQFIFQYYREEENGRGNFPPRFSGLQFPNYSSELNVNALELDDSALYLCASSLVIAGGSYNEQFFGPGTRLTVL.

This rearrangement joins TRBV7-2 to TRBJ2-3, with 11 nucleotides matching TRBD2. The CDR3 covers 15 residues. Per germline, CDR1 SGHTA and CDR2 FQGNSA. The trim removed 5 bases at V and 6 bases at J, leaving 7 bases unmatched. The CDR3 sequence: CASSPASGRKDTQYF. CDR3 sequence (DNA): TGTGCCAGCAGCCCCGCTAGCGGGAGGAAGGATACGCAGTATTTT.

Concerning this clone itself: The sample carries other DNA sequences with the same CDR3. The CDR3 nucleotides read TGCGCCAGCAGCTTAGCAGGGAACGAGCAGTACTTC. Translated: CASSLAGNEQYF. The chain couples TRBV5-1 to TRBJ2-7; D possibly corresponds to TRBD1 (5 bases). The germline CDR1 and CDR2 sequences are SGHRS and YFSETQ. Trimming left V 2 bases short and J 5 bases short, with 8 bases between. The CDR3 spans 12 residues.

The V and J genes are TRBV28 and TRBJ2-1, with 14 positions matching TRBD2. In germline, CDR1 is MDHEN, CDR2 SYDVKM. Trimming cost V 4 bases and J 6 bases; bases outside gene matches: 17. The CDR3 has 20 residues. DNA of the CDR3: TGTGCCAGCAGTTCCGGAGGACTAGCGGGAGGACAGGTATTGGGCAATGAGCAGTTCTTC. This sequence encodes CASSSGGLAGGQVLGNEQFF.

The chain recombines TRBV5-1 with TRBJ1-2; maybe TRBD1 (6 bases). Trimming stripped 4 bases from V and 3 bases from J, with 13 bases between. The CDR3 has 14 amino acids. The germline V gene encodes CDR1 SGHRS and CDR2 YFSETQ. The CDR3 coding sequence is TGCGCCAGCAGCCCCAGGGGTTATGACTATGGCTACACCTTC. It yields the protein CASSPRGYDYGYTF.

The chain joins TRBV18 to TRBJ2-5; 8 bases are shared with TRBD1. CDR3 length: 17 residues. Germline V gives CDR1 KGHSH, CDR2 LQKENI. V lost 3 bases and J lost 3; bases outside the gene matches: 12. CDR3 DNA sequence: TGTGCCAGCTCACCCCTACGTCGGACAGGGCAAAAAGAGACCCAGTACTTC. The encoded protein is CASSPLRRTGQKETQYF. The full variable domain, completed using reference TRBV18 and TRBJ2-5, is NAGVMQNPRHLVRRRGQEARLRCSPMKGHSHVYWYRQLPEEGLKFMVYLQKENIIDESGMPKERFSAEFPKEGPSILRIQQVVRGDSAAYFCASSPLRRTGQKETQYFGPGTRLLVL.